The 21 T cell receptor beta chains below were found in one sample sequenced in a study of Graves' ophthalmopathy and Graves' hyperthyroidism. Transcripts of RNA were the source for amplifying TCR beta CDR3 regions. RT-PCR with HTBI primers came first, then second-round multiplex PCR. TCRdb reanalysed the multiplex PCR reads using MiXCR and keeps one entry per CDR3 protein. The sample records fewer than 250,000 distinct CDR3 sequences, under 30% being singletons. Sequencing was carried out using peripheral blood. The origin of the receptors is a man aged 50-59 years with Graves' ophthalmopathy.

The sample holds many counts of this clonotype. This rearrangement joins TRBV12-3 or TRBV12-4 to TRBJ1-1; no firm D call. The CDR3 is 11 residues long. Trimming pared 8 bases from V and 4 bases from J, leaving 8 bases between. The CDR3 sequence: CASLTGTEAFF. The DNA for the CDR3 is TGTGCCAGCCTCACGGGCACTGAAGCTTTCTTT.

This clonotype appeared a single time. This chain uses TRBV20-1 with TRBJ1-2; D is unresolved. Trimming took 6 bases from V and 6 from J, leaving 14 bases between them. CDR1 DFQATT and CDR2 SNEGSKA come from the germline V gene (reference sequence). CDR3 length equals 12 residues. The CDR3 here is CSAQRASDGYTF. As DNA, the CDR3 is TGCAGTGCCCAGAGGGCATCGGATGGCTACACCTTC.

This clonotype came up many times. J is TRBJ2-2 and V is TRBV28; 11 bases agree with TRBD2. The ends lost 5 bases at V and 4 bases at J; junction bases unmatched: 6. CDR1 is MDHEN, CDR2 SYDVKM, per germline. The CDR3 has 16 amino acids. CDR3: CASSMTSGIPTGELFF. CDR3 nucleotide sequence: TGTGCCAGCAGTATGACTAGCGGGATACCCACCGGGGAGCTGTTTTTT.

J is TRBJ2-7 and V is TRBV11-2; D gene unclear. The V end was cut by 3 bases, the J end by 6 bases, with 18 bases between. The CDR3 extends over 15 amino acids. The germline V gene has CDR1 SGHAT and CDR2 FQNNGV. The CDR3 DNA reads TGTGCCAGCAGCTTCCACTCACGGAACGGCGGCGAGCAGTACTTC. It codes for CASSFHSRNGGEQYF. The full variable domain, its missing parts supplied by reference TRBV11-2 and TRBJ2-7, is EAGVAQSPRYKIIEKRQSVAFWCNPISGHATLYWYQQILGQGPKLLIQFQNNGVVDDSQLPKDRFSAERLKGVDSTLKIQPAKLEDSAVYLCASSFHSRNGGEQYFGPGTRLTVT.

The chain links TRBV11-2 to TRBJ2-7, with a possible D match to TRBD2 (6 bases). V was trimmed by 2 bases and J by 0 bases, leaving 14 bases between them. Per germline, CDR1 SGHAT and CDR2 FQNNGV. This CDR3 is 16 amino acids long. The DNA for the CDR3 is TGTGCCAGCAGCTTAAGGCCTAGCGAGAACTCCTACGAGCAGTACTTC. This encodes CASSLRPSENSYEQYF. Full variable domain (outside the CDR3, taken from reference TRBV11-2 and TRBJ2-7): EAGVAQSPRYKIIEKRQSVAFWCNPISGHATLYWYQQILGQGPKLLIQFQNNGVVDDSQLPKDRFSAERLKGVDSTLKIQPAKLEDSAVYLCASSLRPSENSYEQYFGPGTRLTVT.

The sample holds many counts of this clonotype. V and J are TRBV20-1 and TRBJ2-7; no clear D. The germline V gene has CDR1 DFQATT and CDR2 SNEGSKA (reference sequence). The CDR3 consists of 11 residues. V gave up 5 bases and J gave up 4 bases, with 9 bases separating them. This CDR3 is CSARTYYEQYF. In DNA form, the CDR3 reads TGCAGTGCTCGGACCTATTACGAGCAGTACTTC.

This clonotype has ten or more counts. The chain joins TRBV24-1 to TRBJ1-2; D uncertain. V was trimmed by 5 bases and J by 4 bases, leaving 13 bases between them. The CDR3 is 14 residues long. Per the germline V gene, CDR1 is KGHDR and CDR2 is SFDVKD. The CDR3 DNA follows: TGTGCCACCAGTGCGGAAGGTCGCGCCTATGGCTACACCTTC. Protein sequence: CATSAEGRAYGYTF.

This clonotype was found many times. This chain connects TRBV19 to TRBJ1-2; D remains unclear. The CDR3 spans 22 residues. The V gene lost 3 bases and the J gene lost 0 bases, with 32 bases spanning the gap. From germline, CDR1 is LNHDA and CDR2 SQIVND (reference sequence). The CDR3 loop reads CASSISTIIPFLLAGSNYGYTF. The CDR3 DNA follows: TGTGCCAGTAGTATTAGTACCATAATCCCCTTCTTGTTGGCAGGATCTAACTATGGCTACACCTTC.

This clonotype was seen at least ten times. This sequence joins TRBV15 and TRBJ2-7; D is uncertain. Trimming stripped 0 bases from V and 7 bases from J, with 10 bases between. CDR1 is LNHNV, CDR2 YYDKDF, per germline (reference sequence). The CDR3 loop spans 13 amino acids. Here the CDR3 reads CATSRDLGEEQYF. Written as DNA, the CDR3 is TGTGCCACCAGCAGAGACCTTGGGGAAGAGCAGTACTTC. Together with reference TRBV15 and TRBJ2-7, the CDR3 gives the full variable domain: DAMVIQNPRYQVTQFGKPVTLSCSQTLNHNVMYWYQQKSSQAPKLLFHYYDKDFNNEADTPDNFQSRRPNTSFCFLDIRSPGLGDTAMYLCATSRDLGEEQYFGPGTRLTVT.

This clonotype came up many times. The chain is built from TRBV6-2 or TRBV6-3 and TRBJ2-7, with D possibly being TRBD2 (6 bases). The CDR3 totals 16 residues. Trimming stripped 5 bases from V and 4 bases from J, with 21 bases between. CDR1 and CDR2 (germline): MNHEY, SVGEGT. CDR3 nucleotide sequence: TGTGCCAGCAGTCCTCAGGGTAGGGGTAGCGGATACGAGCAGTACTTC. The encoded protein is CASSPQGRGSGYEQYF.

The chain uses TRBV19 and TRBJ2-7, with D possibly being TRBD1 (6 bases). Trimming took 5 bases from V and 1 from J, leaving 12 bases between them. Germline values: CDR1 LNHDA, CDR2 SQIVND (reference sequence). The CDR3 has 14 residues. The CDR3 spells CASSPWTDSYEQYF. The CDR3 nucleotides read TGTGCCAGTAGTCCTTGGACAGATTCCTACGAGCAGTACTTC.

This clonotype has at least ten counts. The rearrangement links TRBV7-8 to TRBJ2-7; 8 nucleotides align to TRBD2. Trimming at V came to 5 bases and at J to 5 bases, leaving 5 bases not matched to a gene. The CDR3 is 13 amino acids. In germline, CDR1 is SGHVS, CDR2 FQNEAQ. CDR3 in DNA: TGTGCCAGCAGCGACGGACTAGCCCACGAGCAGTACTTC. Its translation is CASSDGLAHEQYF.

This clonotype was counted at least ten times. This is likely a read error, given that the CDR3 carries no conserved phenylalanine or tryptophan at its end. The chain is built from TRBV27 and TRBJ1-5, with a tentative D call TRBD1 (5 bases). Trimming pared 8 bases from V and 2 bases from J, leaving 13 bases between. This CDR3 contains 14 residues. Germline V gene data show CDR1 as MNHEY and CDR2 as SMNVEV (reference sequence). CDR3 sequence: CASSRAGGNQPQHS. CDR3 bases: TGTGCCAGCTCCCGAGCGGGGGGCAATCAGCCCCAGCATTCT.

In its sample, this clonotype was seen many times. The chain combines TRBV6-1 with TRBJ1-1, with 7 bases lining up with TRBD1. V dropped 6 bases and J dropped 4; count of bases not matched to a gene: 8. The CDR3 totals 14 residues. Germline lookup yields CDR1 MNHNS and CDR2 SASEGT. The CDR3: CASSLQGLATEAFF. CDR3 nucleotide sequence: TGTGCCAGCAGCCTACAGGGGCTGGCCACTGAAGCTTTCTTT.

This clonotype has a count of ten or more. The chain has TRBV20-1 and TRBJ2-5; D ambiguous. Germline CDR1 is DFQATT and CDR2 is SNEGSKA (reference sequence). The ends were cut back, 5 bases at V and 5 bases at J, with 9 bases in the middle. The CDR3 extends over 11 amino acids. In DNA, the CDR3 is TGCAGTGCTTCGGAGAAGGAGACCCAGTACTTC. It encodes CSASEKETQYF.

This sequence joins TRBV2 and TRBJ1-1, with D tentatively TRBD1 (6 bases). V lost 2 bases to trimming and J lost 4 bases, with 8 bases between them. Germline CDR1 reads SNHLY; CDR2 reads FYNNEI. CDR3 length equals 13 residues. In nucleotides, the CDR3 is TGTGCCAGCAGTGAACAGGGGAGCACTGAAGCTTTCTTT. Protein: CASSEQGSTEAFF.

This clonotype was seen a few times. The rearrangement links TRBV6-1 to TRBJ1-1; D is ambiguous. V was pared by 7 bases and J by 4 bases, with 13 bases between. CDR1 and CDR2 from the germline V gene are MNHNS and SASEGT. The CDR3 contains 13 residues. As DNA, the CDR3 is TGTGCCAGCAAGGACCGTTGGGGCACTGAAGCTTTCTTT. As protein: CASKDRWGTEAFF.

This clonotype was detected a few times. J is TRBJ1-5 and V is TRBV28; D is undetermined. The V gene lost 2 bases and the J gene lost 3 bases, with 20 bases spanning the gap. The length of the CDR3 is 18 residues. Germline V lookup: CDR1 MDHEN, CDR2 SYDVKM. In nucleotides, the CDR3 is TGTGCCAGCAGTTTACGATCCCGTCTCGACGGAAACAATCAGCCCCAGCATTTT. Its protein product is CASSLRSRLDGNNQPQHF.

The V and J genes are TRBV18 and TRBJ1-6; 7 bases agree with TRBD1. V was clipped by 6 bases and J by 7 bases; unmatched bases: 6. CDR1 is KGHSH and CDR2 is LQKENI in the germline V gene. This CDR3 is built from 14 residues. CDR3 nucleotide sequence: TGTGCCAGCTCCTCCGACAGGGCGAATTCACCCCTCCACTTT. It codes for CASSSDRANSPLHF.

This clonotype has ten or more counts. This chain connects TRBV6-1 to TRBJ1-2, with D unclear. V was shortened by 0 bases and J by 8 bases, with 7 bases between the two germline ends. This CDR3 has 12 residues. CDR1 MNHNS and CDR2 SASEGT come from the germline V gene. CDR3 bases: TGTGCCAGCAGTGAAGCGCGAAGCGGCTACACCTTC. Its protein product is CASSEARSGYTF.

This clonotype appeared many times. V gene TRBV29-1 combines with J gene TRBJ2-7; D may be TRBD2 (5 bases). V lost 5 bases to trimming and J lost 3 bases, with 20 bases between them. This CDR3 has 15 residues. Germline CDR1 reads SQVTM; CDR2 reads ANQGSEA. CDR3 sequence (DNA): TGCAGCGTTTCGGACGTCCCCCTGACTAACTACGAGCAGTACTTC. This translates into CSVSDVPLTNYEQYF.